These T cell receptor beta chains were read from a single sample in a study of T-cell reconstitution after alpha-beta-depleted transplantation in children. TCRdb analysed the PCR reads with MiXCR anew, one entry per CDR3 protein. The sample holds approximately 1,000,000 distinct CDR3 sequences, less than 30% seen once. The sequencing here drew on PBMCs, mostly from graft donor cells, taken 360 days after TCRalphabeta/CD19-depleted stem cell transplant. Source of these receptors: a boy under three years old who had a stem cell transplant for SCID, so the T cells may come from the graft donor. Both conserved end residues are part of each CDR3. D genes are given only for firm matches. Not every row has a clone size; where given, it reads once, few, many or a size class.

>.|TRBJ2-1|TRBV18|.
CASSLNRVSYNEQFF
TGTGCCAGCTCCCTGAACAGGGTCTCCTACAATGAGCAGTTCTTC
>few|TRBJ1-5|TRBV6-5|.
CASSNRVEPQHF
TGTGCCAGCAGTAATAGAGTTGAGCCCCAGCATTTT
>.|TRBJ1-2|TRBV5-6|TRBD1
CASSSWTGAGYGYTF
TGTGCCAGCAGCTCGTGGACAGGGGCGGGTTATGGCTACACCTTC
>.|TRBJ2-1|TRBV5-6|TRBD2
CASSPRTSGGALENEQFF
TGTGCCAGCAGCCCCCGGACTAGCGGGGGGGCTCTGGAAAATGAGCAGTTCTTC
>.|TRBJ2-1|TRBV21-1|.
CASSRTSVRNEQFF
TGTGCCAGCAGCAGGACTAGCGTTAGGAATGAGCAGTTCTTC
>few|TRBJ2-1|TRBV29-1|.
CSVVQPSSYNEQFF
TGCAGCGTTGTCCAGCCGAGCTCCTACAATGAGCAGTTCTTC
>.|TRBJ2-5|TRBV4-1|.
CASSHFHRELPETQYF
TGCGCCAGCAGCCATTTCCACCGGGAACTACCAGAGACCCAGTACTTC
>.|TRBJ2-2|TRBV12-3/TRBV12-4|.
CASSTRDGNRNTGELFF
TGTGCCAGCAGTACCCGAGACGGTAACAGAAACACCGGGGAGCTGTTTTTT
>few|TRBJ2-5|TRBV20-1|TRBD2
CSASGTSGGPETQYF
TGCAGTGCTAGTGGGACTAGCGGGGGTCCAGAGACCCAGTACTTC
>many|TRBJ2-1|TRBV7-2|.
CASSFRRGERSYNEQFF
TGTGCCAGCAGCTTCCGGCGGGGCGAGAGATCCTACAATGAGCAGTTCTTC
>.|TRBJ1-1|TRBV5-1|.
CASSRVEGVNTEAFF
TGCGCCAGCAGCCGAGTAGAGGGAGTGAACACTGAAGCTTTCTTT
>few|TRBJ1-1|TRBV27|TRBD1
CASRYGTGSPEAFF
TGTGCCAGCAGATACGGGACAGGGAGCCCTGAAGCTTTCTTT
>.|TRBJ1-5|TRBV18|.
CASSMGRVEDQPQHF
TGTGCCAGCTCTATGGGCCGGGTAGAGGATCAGCCCCAGCATTTT
>.|TRBJ2-6|TRBV10-2|.
CASKESGANVLTF
TGCGCCAGCAAAGAATCTGGGGCCAACGTCCTGACTTTC
>many|TRBJ2-5|TRBV7-3|TRBD1
CASSRTGNQETQYF
TGTGCCAGCAGCCGGACAGGGAACCAAGAGACCCAGTACTTC
>few|TRBJ2-1|TRBV5-1|.
CASSPDRPRGYNEQFF
TGCGCCAGCAGCCCTGACAGGCCCCGGGGTTACAATGAGCAGTTCTTC